This record covers a single T cell receptor (beta chain). How the authors handled the data: How many nucleated cells were present was estimated from reference gene primer amplification. Some clones are missing from TCRdb's copy, which holds only in-frame ones; the method was immunoSEQ multiplex PCR. V and J calls and clone size are copied from that table; D and trimming were computed from the DNA. The repertoire consists of tens of thousands of clones, with 84% occurring once and the leading ten covering roughly 5.6%. The CDR3 sequence is 15 residues long. Between the trimmed V and J ends, which lost 0 bases and 0 bases, there was a span of 8 bases. Germline CDR1 reads SGDLS; CDR2 reads YYNGEE. The data were obtained in a study of blood T cell repertoires in COVID-19. Study-level background: Samples came from the United States, Italy and Spain, spanning acute and convalescent COVID-19. Sources were T cells, B-cell-depleted T cells, or PBMCs; the material itself was cDNA or gDNA.

The chain couples TRBV9 to TRBJ2-3; D is unclear. The receptor comes from a woman aged 55-70 years with acute or convalescent COVID-19. The sample comprised peripheral blood. The CDR3 loop reads CASSVAARSTDTQYF. CDR3 nucleotides: TGTGCCAGCAGCGTAGCCGCGAGGAGCACAGATACGCAGTATTTT.